A single sample gave rise to the 18 T cell receptor beta chains below, sequenced in a study of shared clonotypes between healthy human individuals. Here immunoSEQ multiplex PCR was the method, and the copy in TCRdb shows in-frame clones only, minus some. The sample consists of some 2,500,000 clones, about nine tenths of them appearing once. The sample taken for sequencing was naive CD4+ T cells from PBMCs. As to subset: CD45RA+ positively selected. The receptor source for this set is a man aged 18 to 29 in good health. Some clones in this sample may be carry-over from other donors' samples.

For this clone: The sample carries other DNA sequences with the same CDR3. The chain recombines TRBV6-6 with TRBJ1-5, with TRBD1 identical over 7 bases. V was pared by 6 bases and J by 0 bases, with 2 bases of the junction left unmatched. Germline lookup yields CDR1 MNHNY and CDR2 SVGAGI (reference sequence). The CDR3 sequence is 14 residues long. DNA for the CDR3: TGTGCCAGCAGCCGACAGGGTAGCAATCAGCCCCAGCATTTT. Amino acid sequence: CASSRQGSNQPQHF.

The chain couples TRBV5-4 to TRBJ1-4, with 10 nucleotides matching TRBD1. CDR3 length equals 14 residues. V trimming: 4 bases; J trimming: 8 bases; junction bases outside the gene matches: 5. Germline CDR1 SGHNT, CDR2 YYREEE (reference sequence). This chain's CDR3 is CASSDGQGEEKLFF. The CDR3 DNA sequence: TGTGCCAGCAGCGATGGACAGGGGGAAGAAAAACTGTTTTTT.

The chain couples TRBV27 to TRBJ1-1, with D hard to call. V was cut by 5 bases and J by 9 bases, with 13 bases left in between. Per the germline V gene, CDR1 is MNHEY and CDR2 is SMNVEV (reference sequence). The CDR3 sequence is 12 residues long. The CDR3 DNA is TGTGCCAGCAGTACGGGAGGGAGCAAAGCTTTCTTT. The encoded protein is CASSTGGSKAFF.

The J gene is TRBJ2-1, the V gene TRBV13; 8 bases align to TRBD2. V gave up 8 bases and J gave up 3 bases; unmatched junction bases: 12. The CDR3 sequence is 16 residues long. Germline assignment: CDR1 PRHDT and CDR2 FYEKMQ (reference sequence). The CDR3 coding sequence is TGTGCCAGCGACGCCCGGGCGGGAGGCGGCTACAATGAGCAGTTCTTC. The encoded protein is CASDARAGGGYNEQFF.

A note on this clone: Within the sample, other DNA sequences also encode this same CDR3. This rearrangement joins TRBV5-1 to TRBJ2-5; TRBD1 agrees at 8 bases. With 4 bases clipped from V and 4 bases from J, the junction kept 6 bases outside the gene matches. Germline CDR1 is SGHRS and CDR2 is YFSETQ. This CDR3 comprises 14 residues. The CDR3 loop is CASSLQGGGETQYF. The CDR3 DNA follows: TGCGCCAGCAGCCTACAGGGGGGAGGAGAGACCCAGTACTTC.

The chain is built from TRBV15 and TRBJ2-7; 8 nucleotides agree with TRBD1. Germline assignment: CDR1 LNHNV and CDR2 YYDKDF (reference sequence). This CDR3 is 13 amino acids long. J gave up 7 bases and V 6 bases, and 8 bases lay outside the gene matches. The CDR3 DNA reads TGTGCCACCAGGTCAACAGGGGGAGGAGAGCAGTACTTC. As protein: CATRSTGGGEQYF.

V gene TRBV6-6 combines with J gene TRBJ2-7, with a tentative D call TRBD2 (6 bases). The CDR3 loop spans 14 amino acids. Per the germline V gene, CDR1 is MNHNY and CDR2 is SVGAGI (reference sequence). The ends were cut back, 6 bases at V and 2 bases at J, with 14 bases in the middle. DNA of the CDR3: TGTGCCAGCAGACCCGGGACTGGAGCCTACGAGCAGTACTTC. Its translation: CASRPGTGAYEQYF.

The gene calls are TRBV7-7 and TRBJ2-2, with D perhaps TRBD2 (5 bases). The ends were cut back, 5 bases at V and 0 bases at J, with 10 bases in the middle. CDR1 is SSHAT, CDR2 FNYEAQ, per germline (reference sequence). The CDR3 has 15 residues. The CDR3 nucleotides read TGTGCCAGCAGCGGAGGTGGGACGAACACCGGGGAGCTGTTTTTT. Its translation: CASSGGGTNTGELFF.

This chain uses TRBV11-2 with TRBJ2-6; D is unclear. The CDR3 runs to 15 residues. Per the germline V gene, CDR1 is SGHAT and CDR2 is FQNNGV. Trimming took off 5 bases at V and 2 bases at J, with 10 bases between the two ends. In DNA, the CDR3 is TGTGCCAGCAGCCGGACCCGGACTGGGGCCAACGTCCTGACTTTC. It translates to CASSRTRTGANVLTF.

The chain carries TRBV28 and TRBJ1-4, with 9 nucleotides matching TRBD1. Per the germline V gene, CDR1 is MDHEN and CDR2 is SYDVKM. The CDR3 loop spans 14 amino acids. V gave up 6 bases and J gave up 8 bases; unmatched junction bases: 7. CDR3 nucleotide sequence: TGTGCCAGCAGCAAGGACAGGGGAAGGGAAAAACTGTTTTTT. It yields the protein CASSKDRGREKLFF.

The V gene is TRBV27, the J gene TRBJ2-7, with 9 positions matching TRBD1. The germline CDR1 and CDR2 sequences are MNHEY and SMNVEV (reference sequence). V was clipped by 1 base and J by 7 bases; unmatched bases: 5. The CDR3 length is 14 residues. The CDR3 loop is CASSLWDRVSEQYF. CDR3 DNA sequence: TGTGCCAGCAGTTTATGGGACAGGGTGTCGGAGCAGTACTTC.

This chain uses TRBV7-7 with TRBJ2-3; D unclear. The CDR3 is made up of 15 amino acids. Germline assignment: CDR1 SSHAT and CDR2 FNYEAQ (reference sequence). Trimming removed 2 bases from V and 1 base from J, with 10 bases in between. The CDR3 DNA sequence: TGTGCCAGCAGCTTATGGGCAAAGTGCACAGATACGCAGTATTTT. Translation: CASSLWAKCTDTQYF. Supplemented by reference TRBV7-7 and TRBJ2-3, the full variable domain reads GAGVSQSPRYKVTKRGQDVTLRCDPISSHATLYWYQQALGQGPEFLTYFNYEAQPDKSGLPSDRFSAERPEGSISTLTIQRTEQRDSAMYRCASSLWAKCTDTQYFGPGTRLTVL.

The rearrangement links TRBV5-5 to TRBJ2-5; TRBD2 matches 7 bases. Germline V gene lookup returns CDR1 SGHKS and CDR2 YYEKEE (reference sequence). This CDR3 region has 16 residues. The J segment lost 4 bases and the V segment lost 4 bases, leaving 13 bases of the junction unmatched. CDR3 sequence (DNA): TGTGCCAGCAGCACTGATTTGCGGGGGAACCTAGAGACCCAGTACTTC. It codes for CASSTDLRGNLETQYF. The entire variable domain, with the rest obtained from reference TRBV5-5 and TRBJ2-5, is as follows: DAGVTQSPTHLIKTRGQQVTLRCSPISGHKSVSWYQQVLGQGPQFIFQYYEKEERGRGNFPDRFSARQFPNYSSELNVNALLLGDSALYLCASSTDLRGNLETQYFGPGTRLLVL.

Notes on this clone: At the DNA level, this CDR3 is encoded by other sequences in the same sample as well. The chain combines TRBV5-4 with TRBJ1-4; D unresolved. V dropped 0 bases and J dropped 4 bases, with 7 bases sitting between them. The CDR3 loop spans 14 amino acids. Germline CDR1 is SGHNT and CDR2 is YYREEE (reference sequence). This chain's CDR3 is CASSLGGSNEKLFF. As DNA, the CDR3 is TGTGCCAGCAGCTTGGGGGGTAGTAATGAAAAACTGTTTTTT.

This chain uses TRBV7-9 with TRBJ1-1; D is unresolved. The V gene's germline CDR1 is SEHNR and CDR2 FQNEAQ (reference sequence). CDR3 length: 11 residues. V was clipped by 5 bases and J by 11 bases, with 12 bases between them. CDR3 protein: CASSGVGGAFF. The CDR3 region has the DNA TGTGCCAGCAGCGGCGTGGGCGGGGCTTTCTTT.

This clone was detected once. The V and J genes are TRBV28 and TRBJ2-7, with 7 bases aligning to TRBD1. Germline V lookup: CDR1 MDHEN, CDR2 SYDVKM. This CDR3 has 14 amino acids. Losses at the gene ends were 6 bases for V and 0 bases for J; bases not matched to a gene: 5. The CDR3 region has the DNA TGTGCCAGCAGCCAACGACAGGGCTCCTACGAGCAGTACTTC. This sequence encodes CASSQRQGSYEQYF.

Regarding this clone: Different DNA sequences within this sample yield the same CDR3. The CDR3 nucleotides read TGTGCCAGCAGATCGTACAATGAGCAGTTCTTC. This gives the protein CASRSYNEQFF. V usage is TRBV2 and J usage is TRBJ2-1; D gene unclear. CDR1 and CDR2 from the germline V gene are SNHLY and FYNNEI. The V and J ends lost 6 bases and 4 bases respectively, with 4 bases between them. The CDR3 is 11 amino acids. Variable domain in full (rest from reference TRBV2 and TRBJ2-1): EPEVTQTPSHQVTQMGQEVILRCVPISNHLYFYWYRQILGQKVEFLVSFYNNEISEKSEIFDDQFSVERPDGSNFTLKIRSTKLEDSAMYFCASRSYNEQFFGPGTRLTVL.

The chain joins TRBV29-1 to TRBJ1-4; D is perhaps TRBD1 (5 bases). The germline V gene encodes CDR1 SQVTM and CDR2 ANQGSEA. Deletions cut 8 bases from V and 3 bases from J, with 22 bases between. The CDR3 loop spans 16 amino acids. This CDR3 is CSPQGARAASNEKLFF. The DNA for the CDR3 is TGCAGCCCCCAAGGGGCTCGAGCGGCTTCTAATGAAAAACTGTTTTTT.